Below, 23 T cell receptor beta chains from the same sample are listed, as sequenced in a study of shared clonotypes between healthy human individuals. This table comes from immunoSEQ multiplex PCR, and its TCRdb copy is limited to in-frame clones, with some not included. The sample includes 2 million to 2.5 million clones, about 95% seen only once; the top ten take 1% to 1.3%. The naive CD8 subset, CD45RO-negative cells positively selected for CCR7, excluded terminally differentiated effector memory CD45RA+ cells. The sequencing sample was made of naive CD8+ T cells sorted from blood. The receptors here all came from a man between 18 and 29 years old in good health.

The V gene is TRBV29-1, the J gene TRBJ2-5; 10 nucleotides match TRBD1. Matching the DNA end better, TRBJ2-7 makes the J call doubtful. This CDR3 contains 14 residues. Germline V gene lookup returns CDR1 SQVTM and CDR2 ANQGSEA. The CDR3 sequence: CSVEGQGSSYEQYF. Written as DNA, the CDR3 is TGCAGCGTTGAGGGACAGGGGAGTTCCTACGAGCAGTACTTC.

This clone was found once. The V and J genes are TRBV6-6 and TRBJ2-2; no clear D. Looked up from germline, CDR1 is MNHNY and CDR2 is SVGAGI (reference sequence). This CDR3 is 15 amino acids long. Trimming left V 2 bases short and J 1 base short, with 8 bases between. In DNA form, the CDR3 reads TGTGCCAGCAGTTACGGCAGCTGGAACACCGGGGAGCTGTTTTTT. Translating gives CASSYGSWNTGELFF.

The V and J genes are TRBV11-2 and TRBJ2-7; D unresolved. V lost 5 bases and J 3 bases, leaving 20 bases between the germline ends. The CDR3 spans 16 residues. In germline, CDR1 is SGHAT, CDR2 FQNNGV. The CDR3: CASSQTDNLAIYEQYF. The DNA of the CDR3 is TGTGCCAGCAGCCAGACGGATAATTTGGCCATCTACGAGCAGTACTTC.

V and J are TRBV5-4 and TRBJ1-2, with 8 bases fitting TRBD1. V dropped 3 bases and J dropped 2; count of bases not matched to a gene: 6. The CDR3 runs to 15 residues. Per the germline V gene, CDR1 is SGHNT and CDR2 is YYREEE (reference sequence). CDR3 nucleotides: TGTGCCAGCAGCTCCGTGACAGGGGCAAACTATGGCTACACCTTC. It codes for CASSSVTGANYGYTF. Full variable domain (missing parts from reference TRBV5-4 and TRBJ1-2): ETGVTQSPTHLIKTRGQQVTLRCSSQSGHNTVSWYQQALGQGPQFIFQYYREEENGRGNFPPRFSGLQFPNYSSELNVNALELDDSALYLCASSSVTGANYGYTFGSGTRLTVV.

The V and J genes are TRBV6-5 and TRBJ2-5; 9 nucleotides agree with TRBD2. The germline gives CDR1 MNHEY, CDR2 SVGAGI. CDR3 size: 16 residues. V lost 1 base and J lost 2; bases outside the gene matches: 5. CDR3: CASSYFPSGAQETQYF. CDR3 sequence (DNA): TGTGCCAGCAGTTACTTCCCTAGCGGGGCACAAGAGACCCAGTACTTC.

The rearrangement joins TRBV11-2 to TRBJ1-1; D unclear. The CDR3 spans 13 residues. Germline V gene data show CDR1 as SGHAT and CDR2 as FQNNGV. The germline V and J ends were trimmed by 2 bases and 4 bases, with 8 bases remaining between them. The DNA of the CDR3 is TGTGCCAGCAGCTTAAGCGTGAGCACTGAAGCTTTCTTT. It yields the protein CASSLSVSTEAFF.

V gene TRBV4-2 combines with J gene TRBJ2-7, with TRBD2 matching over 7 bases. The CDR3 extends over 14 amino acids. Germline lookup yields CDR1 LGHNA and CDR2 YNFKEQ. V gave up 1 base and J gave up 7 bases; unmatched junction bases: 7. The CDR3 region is CASSQVVELAEQYF. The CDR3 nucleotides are TGTGCCAGCAGCCAAGTAGTAGAACTAGCGGAGCAGTACTTC.

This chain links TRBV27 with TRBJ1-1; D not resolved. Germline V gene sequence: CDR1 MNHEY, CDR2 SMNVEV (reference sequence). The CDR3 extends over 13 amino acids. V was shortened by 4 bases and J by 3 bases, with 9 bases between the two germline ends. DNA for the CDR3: TGTGCCAGCAGTTCTACCTATTACACTGAAGCTTTCTTT. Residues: CASSSTYYTEAFF.

Written as DNA, the CDR3 is TGTGCCAGCCAACTTACTACTGCCTACGAGCAGTACTTC. Protein: CASQLTTAYEQYF. V gene TRBV6-5 combines with J gene TRBJ2-7; D not certain. This CDR3 contains 13 residues. Trimming cost V 8 bases and J 2 bases, with 13 bases left between them. Germline values: CDR1 MNHEY, CDR2 SVGAGI.

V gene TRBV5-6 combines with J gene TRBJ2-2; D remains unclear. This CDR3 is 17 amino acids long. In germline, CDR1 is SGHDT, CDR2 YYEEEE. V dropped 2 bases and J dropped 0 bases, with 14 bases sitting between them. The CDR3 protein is CASSFLGSVANTGELFF. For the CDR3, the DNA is TGTGCCAGCAGCTTTTTAGGGTCAGTCGCGAACACCGGGGAGCTGTTTTTT.

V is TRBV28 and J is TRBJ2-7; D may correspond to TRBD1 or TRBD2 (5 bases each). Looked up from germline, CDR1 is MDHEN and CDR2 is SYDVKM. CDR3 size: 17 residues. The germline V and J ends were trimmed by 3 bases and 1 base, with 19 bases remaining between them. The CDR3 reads CASSFQVGTWASYEQYF. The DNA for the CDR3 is TGTGCCAGCAGTTTCCAAGTCGGGACGTGGGCGTCCTACGAGCAGTACTTC.

The CDR3 protein is CASSPPSGNTIYF. DNA for the CDR3: TGTGCCAGCAGTCCACCGTCTGGAAACACCATATATTTT. The chain joins TRBV13 to TRBJ1-3; D not resolved. The CDR3 contains 13 residues. Trimming cost V 6 bases and J 1 base, with 7 bases left between them. Germline CDR1 and CDR2: PRHDT and FYEKMQ (reference sequence).

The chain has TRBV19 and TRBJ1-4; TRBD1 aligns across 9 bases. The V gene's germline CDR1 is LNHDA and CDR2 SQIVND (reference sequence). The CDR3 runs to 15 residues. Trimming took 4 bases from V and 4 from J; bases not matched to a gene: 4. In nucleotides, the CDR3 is TGTGCCAGTAGTACGGACAGGGGAGGTAATGAAAAACTGTTTTTT. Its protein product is CASSTDRGGNEKLFF.

DNA for the CDR3: TGTGCCAGCAGCCCCAGACTAGCGGGAAAGTATGAGCAGTTCTTC. Its translation: CASSPRLAGKYEQFF. The chain couples TRBV6-5 to TRBJ2-1; 11 bases fit TRBD2. This CDR3 is built from 15 residues. V shed 6 bases and J 8 bases; nucleotides not matched to a gene: 9. CDR1 and CDR2 from the germline V gene are MNHEY and SVGAGI.

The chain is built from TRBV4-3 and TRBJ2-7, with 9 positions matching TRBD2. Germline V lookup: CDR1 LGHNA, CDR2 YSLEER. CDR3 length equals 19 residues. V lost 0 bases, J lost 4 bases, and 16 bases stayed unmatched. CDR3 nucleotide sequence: TGCGCCAGCAGCCAAGAAGTAGTTCTTACCGGACTAGCGAGTTACGAGCAGTACTTC. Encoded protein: CASSQEVVLTGLASYEQYF.

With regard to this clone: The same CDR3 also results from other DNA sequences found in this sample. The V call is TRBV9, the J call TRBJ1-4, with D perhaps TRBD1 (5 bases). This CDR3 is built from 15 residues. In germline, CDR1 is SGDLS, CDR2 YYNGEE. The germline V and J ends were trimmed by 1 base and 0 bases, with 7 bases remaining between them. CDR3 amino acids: CASSVTGATNEKLFF. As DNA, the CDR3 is TGTGCCAGCAGCGTAACGGGGGCAACTAATGAAAAACTGTTTTTT.

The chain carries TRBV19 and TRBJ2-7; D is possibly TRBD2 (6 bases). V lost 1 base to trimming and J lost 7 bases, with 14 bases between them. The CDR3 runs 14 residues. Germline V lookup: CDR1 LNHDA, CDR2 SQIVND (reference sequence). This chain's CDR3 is CASSIVPGAGEQYF. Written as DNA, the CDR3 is TGTGCCAGTAGTATAGTCCCGGGAGCTGGAGAGCAGTACTTC.

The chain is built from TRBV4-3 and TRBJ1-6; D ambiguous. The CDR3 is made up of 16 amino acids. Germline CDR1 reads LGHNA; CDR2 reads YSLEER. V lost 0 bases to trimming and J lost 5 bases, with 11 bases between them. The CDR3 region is CASSQESSGNNSPLHF. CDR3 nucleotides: TGCGCCAGCAGCCAAGAGAGTTCGGGTAATAATTCACCCCTCCACTTT.

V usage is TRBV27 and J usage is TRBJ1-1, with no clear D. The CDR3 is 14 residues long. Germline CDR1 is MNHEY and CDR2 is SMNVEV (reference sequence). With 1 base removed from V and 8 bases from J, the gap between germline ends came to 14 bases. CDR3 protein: CASSLLRTGGEAFF. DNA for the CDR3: TGTGCCAGCAGTTTATTGCGGACTGGCGGAGAAGCTTTCTTT.

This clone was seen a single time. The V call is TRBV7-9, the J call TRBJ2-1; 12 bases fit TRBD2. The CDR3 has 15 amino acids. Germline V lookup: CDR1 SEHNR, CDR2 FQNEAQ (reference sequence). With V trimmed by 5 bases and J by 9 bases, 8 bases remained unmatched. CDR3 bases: TGTGCCAGCAGCCTACTAGCGGGAGGATCGAGTGAGCAGTTCTTC. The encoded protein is CASSLLAGGSSEQFF.

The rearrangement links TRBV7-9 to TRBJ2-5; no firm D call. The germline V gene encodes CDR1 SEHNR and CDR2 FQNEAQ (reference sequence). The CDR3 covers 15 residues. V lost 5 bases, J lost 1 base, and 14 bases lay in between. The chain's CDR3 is CASSRTVTVQETQYF. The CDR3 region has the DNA TGTGCCAGCAGCCGCACAGTGACCGTCCAAGAGACCCAGTACTTC.

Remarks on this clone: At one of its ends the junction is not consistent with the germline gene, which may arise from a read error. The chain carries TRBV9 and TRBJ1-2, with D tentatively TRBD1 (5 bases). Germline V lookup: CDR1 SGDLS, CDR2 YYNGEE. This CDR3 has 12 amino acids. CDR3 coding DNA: TGTGCCAGCAGCGGCTACGGGGCGGTTTTATCCTTC. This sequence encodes CASSGYGAVLSF.

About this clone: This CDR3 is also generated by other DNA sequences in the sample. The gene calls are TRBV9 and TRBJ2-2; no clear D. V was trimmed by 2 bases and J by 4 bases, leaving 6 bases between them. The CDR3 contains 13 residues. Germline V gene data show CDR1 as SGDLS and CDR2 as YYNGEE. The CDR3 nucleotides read TGTGCCAGCAGCGTTGGAGTCACCGGGGAGCTGTTTTTT. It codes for CASSVGVTGELFF. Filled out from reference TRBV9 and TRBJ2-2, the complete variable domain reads DSGVTQTPKHLITATGQRVTLRCSPRSGDLSVYWYQQSLDQGLQFLIQYYNGEERAKGNILERFSAQQFPDLHSELNLSSLELGDSALYFCASSVGVTGELFFGEGSRLTVL.